This TCR beta chain was obtained from a study of lymphopenia after photon versus proton radiotherapy. As to this clone: Its antigen is not known.

Overall study findings and caveats: Under photons, naive T cells and diversity fell while effector/memory populations rose. Only patients who died were analyzed for survival; proton advantage is unproven.

Using immunoSEQ multiplex PCR, the repertoire was profiled, and TCRdb retains in-frame clones only, with some absent. The table records approximately 71,000 clones, roughly 91% of them present only once. This receptor was identified in a woman aged 70-85 years with pancreatic cancer. The sample was peripheral blood, taken from a patient treated with photon-based radiotherapy.

The CDR3 DNA is TGTGCCAGCAGCCCTAGTCTGAACACTGAAGCTTTCTTT. It translates to CASSPSLNTEAFF. The gene calls are TRBV9 and TRBJ1-1; D not certain. This CDR3 spans 13 amino acids. V shed 4 bases and J shed 0 bases, with 7 bases lying between them. Per germline, CDR1 SGDLS and CDR2 YYNGEE.